This entry describes one T cell receptor beta chain. This sample was taken from a study of HIV-infected patients and healthy controls. Each CDR3 protein is one row after TCRdb ran MiXCR on the 5' RACE reads. In the table there are 15,000 to 20,000 distinct CDR3 sequences, roughly 15% of which are singletons. CDR1 SQVTM and CDR2 ANQGSEA come from the germline V gene. CDR3 size: 14 residues. The V gene lost 7 bases and the J gene lost 0 bases, with 16 bases spanning the gap. Source material: CD8+ T cells from blood. The source is a human donor in good health. The chain combines TRBV29-1 with TRBJ2-7; D unclear. The CDR3 region is CSASAGQNSYEQYF. The CDR3 DNA reads TGCAGCGCCTCCGCCGGTCAAAACTCCTACGAGCAGTACTTC.